The sequence of this TCR beta chain was determined in a study of blood T cell repertoires in COVID-19. About the research overall: Sample material is recorded as cDNA or gDNA derived from T cells, B-cell-depleted T cells, or PBMCs.

The CDR3 extends over 16 amino acids. Germline values: CDR1 KGHSH, CDR2 LQKENI. The V end lost 1 base, the J end lost 0 bases, and 10 bases lay between the germline ends. Original processing methods: Using reference gene primer amplification, nucleated cell counts were estimated. Produced via immunoSEQ multiplex PCR; TCRdb's table is partial and in-frame only. V, J and clone size reflect that table, while D and trimming were determined from the DNA. The sample records about 190,000 clones, 85% to 90% being singletons. The rearrangement uses TRBV18 and TRBJ2-1; maybe TRBD2 (6 bases). The sample consisted of peripheral blood. The sequence was obtained from a man aged 40-49 years with active or convalescent COVID-19. The CDR3 reads CASSPRRESSYNEQFF. CDR3 coding DNA: TGTGCCAGCTCACCACGGAGGGAAAGCTCCTACAATGAGCAGTTCTTC.